This T cell receptor (beta chain) was sequenced in a study of T cells after posttransplantation cyclophosphamide. CDR1 MDHEN and CDR2 SYDVKM come from the germline V gene. Trimming pared 5 bases from V and 6 bases from J, leaving 20 bases between. There are 15 residues in the CDR3. Study-wide results and caveats: Blood and skin or GI T cell repertoires showed limited TRB overlap. Later post-transplant blood repertoires were often dominated by donor CD8+ memory clones. Recipient CMV seropositivity and CMV reactivation strongly tracked TRB clonality.

A marrow graft followed busulfan-fludarabine conditioning, with cyclophosphamide on days +3 and +4. This clone counts as large. Antigen unknown. Data came from immunoSEQ multiplex PCR; TCRdb stores just in-frame clones and leaves some out. Singletons are absent from the sample, which has more than 2,500 clones. The TCR sequence derives from a female patient in her 60s who received an allogeneic stem cell transplant from an unrelated donor, was CMV-positive, and had acute GVHD only. These T cells may partly come from the graft donor. Material: PBMCs, obtained 30 days after allogeneic stem cell transplant with posttransplant cyclophosphamide. The rearrangement uses TRBV28 and TRBJ2-7; tentatively, D is TRBD1 or TRBD2 (6 bases each). CDR3 coding DNA: TGTGCCAGCAGTCCCCCCATAGGGGGAGGATTCGAGCAGTACTTC. Translation gives CASSPPIGGGFEQYF.